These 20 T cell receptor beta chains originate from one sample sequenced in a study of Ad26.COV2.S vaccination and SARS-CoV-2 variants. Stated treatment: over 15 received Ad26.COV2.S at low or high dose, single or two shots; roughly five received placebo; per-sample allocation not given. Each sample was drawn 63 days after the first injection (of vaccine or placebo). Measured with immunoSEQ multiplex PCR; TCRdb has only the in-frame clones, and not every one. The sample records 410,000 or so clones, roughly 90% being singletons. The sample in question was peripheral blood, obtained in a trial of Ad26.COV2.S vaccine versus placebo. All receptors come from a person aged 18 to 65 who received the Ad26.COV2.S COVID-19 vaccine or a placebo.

The CDR3 nucleotides read TGTGCCAGCAGTAGGCGGGGCCCTGGGGAGACCCAGTACTTC. Encoded protein: CASSRRGPGETQYF. The chain links TRBV5-4 to TRBJ2-5; tentative D call: TRBD2 (6 bases). The CDR3 spans 14 residues. Trimming pared 5 bases from V and 5 bases from J, leaving 16 bases between. The germline V gene encodes CDR1 SGHNT and CDR2 YYREEE (reference sequence).

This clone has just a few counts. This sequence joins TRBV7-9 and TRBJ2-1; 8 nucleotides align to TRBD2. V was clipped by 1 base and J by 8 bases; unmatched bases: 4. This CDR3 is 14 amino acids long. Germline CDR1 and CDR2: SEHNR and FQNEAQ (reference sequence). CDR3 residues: CASSLVAGGHEQFF. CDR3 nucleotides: TGTGCCAGCAGCTTAGTTGCGGGGGGCCATGAGCAGTTCTTC.

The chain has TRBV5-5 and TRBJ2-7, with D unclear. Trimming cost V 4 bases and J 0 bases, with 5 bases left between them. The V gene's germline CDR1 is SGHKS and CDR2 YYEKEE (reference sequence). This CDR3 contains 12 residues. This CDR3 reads CASSGNSYEQYF. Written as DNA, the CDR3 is TGTGCCAGCAGCGGGAACTCCTACGAGCAGTACTTC.

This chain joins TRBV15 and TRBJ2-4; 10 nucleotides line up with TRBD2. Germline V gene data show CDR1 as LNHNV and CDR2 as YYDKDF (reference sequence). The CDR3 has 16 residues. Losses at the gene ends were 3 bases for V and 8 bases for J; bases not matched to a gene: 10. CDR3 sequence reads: CATSSSPGTSVDIQYF. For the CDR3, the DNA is TGTGCCACCAGCAGTTCCCCCGGGACTAGCGTTGACATTCAGTACTTC. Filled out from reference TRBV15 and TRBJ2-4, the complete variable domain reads DAMVIQNPRYQVTQFGKPVTLSCSQTLNHNVMYWYQQKSSQAPKLLFHYYDKDFNNEADTPDNFQSRRPNTSFCFLDIRSPGLGDTAMYLCATSSSPGTSVDIQYFGAGTRLSVL.

CDR3 sequence reads: CSARNYNEQFF. In DNA, the CDR3 is TGCAGTGCTAGAAACTACAATGAGCAGTTCTTC. The chain couples TRBV20-1 to TRBJ2-1; no clear D gene. V gave up 2 bases and J gave up 3 bases, with 2 bases separating them. In germline, CDR1 is DFQATT, CDR2 SNEGSKA (reference sequence). CDR3 length: 11 amino acids.

CDR3 sequence (DNA): TGCAGCGTTGGAGGCAGTAACCTCGGGGGTGAGCAGTACTTC. Its protein is CSVGGSNLGGEQYF. The chain is built from TRBV29-1 and TRBJ2-7, with D possibly matching TRBD2 (6 bases). V shed 4 bases and J shed 7 bases, with 20 bases lying between them. From germline, CDR1 is SQVTM and CDR2 ANQGSEA. The CDR3 extends over 14 amino acids.

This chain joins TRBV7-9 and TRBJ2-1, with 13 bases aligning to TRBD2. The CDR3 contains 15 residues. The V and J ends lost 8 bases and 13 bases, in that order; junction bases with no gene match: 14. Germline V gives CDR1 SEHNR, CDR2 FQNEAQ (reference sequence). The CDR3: CASVDPRLAGGRQFF. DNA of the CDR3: TGTGCCAGCGTGGATCCTAGACTAGCGGGGGGACGACAGTTCTTC.

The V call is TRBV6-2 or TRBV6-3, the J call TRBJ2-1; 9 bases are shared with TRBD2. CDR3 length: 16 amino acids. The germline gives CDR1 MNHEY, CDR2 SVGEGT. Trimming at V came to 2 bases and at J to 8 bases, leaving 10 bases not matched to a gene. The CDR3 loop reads CASSYGWRGGRDEQFF. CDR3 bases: TGTGCCAGCAGTTACGGCTGGCGGGGGGGCCGGGATGAGCAGTTCTTC.

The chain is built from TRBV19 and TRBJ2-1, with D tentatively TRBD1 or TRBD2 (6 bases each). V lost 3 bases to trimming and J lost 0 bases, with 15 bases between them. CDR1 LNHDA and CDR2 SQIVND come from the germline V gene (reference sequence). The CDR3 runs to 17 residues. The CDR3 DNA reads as TGTGCCAGTAGTATGAACGGGGGCCTCTTCTCCTACAATGAGCAGTTCTTC. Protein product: CASSMNGGLFSYNEQFF.

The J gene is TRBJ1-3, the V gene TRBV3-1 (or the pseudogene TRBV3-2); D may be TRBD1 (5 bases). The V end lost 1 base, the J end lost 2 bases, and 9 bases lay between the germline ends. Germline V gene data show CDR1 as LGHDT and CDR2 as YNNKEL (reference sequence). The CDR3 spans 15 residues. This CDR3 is CASSQAGGAGNTIYF. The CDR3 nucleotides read TGTGCCAGCAGCCAAGCGGGGGGAGCTGGAAACACCATATATTTT.

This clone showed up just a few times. CDR3 sequence reads: CASTSRPMNTEAFF. CDR3 nucleotide sequence: TGTGCCAGCACCTCAAGGCCCATGAACACTGAAGCTTTCTTT. The chain joins TRBV6-5 to TRBJ1-1; D remains ambiguous. Trimming shortened V by 7 bases and J by 0 bases, and 12 bases separated the two germline ends. CDR3 length: 14 residues. The germline V gene encodes CDR1 MNHEY and CDR2 SVGAGI.

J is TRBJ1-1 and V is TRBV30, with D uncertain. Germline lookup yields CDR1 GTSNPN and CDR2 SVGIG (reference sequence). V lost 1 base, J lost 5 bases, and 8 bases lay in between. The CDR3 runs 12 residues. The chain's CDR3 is CAWSGLRTEAFF. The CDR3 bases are TGTGCCTGGAGTGGATTAAGGACTGAAGCTTTCTTT.

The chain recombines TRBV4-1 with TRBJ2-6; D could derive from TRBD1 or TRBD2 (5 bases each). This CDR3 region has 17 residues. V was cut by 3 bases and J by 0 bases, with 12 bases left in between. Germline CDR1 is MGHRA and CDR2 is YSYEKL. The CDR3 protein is CASSQARGGSGANVLTF. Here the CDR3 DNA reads TGCGCCAGCAGCCAGGCCCGTGGGGGCTCTGGGGCCAACGTCCTGACTTTC.

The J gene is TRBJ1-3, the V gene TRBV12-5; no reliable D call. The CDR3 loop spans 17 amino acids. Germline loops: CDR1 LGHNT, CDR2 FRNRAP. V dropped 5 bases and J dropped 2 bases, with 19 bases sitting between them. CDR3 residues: CASGLRVASPPGNTIYF. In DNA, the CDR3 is TGTGCTAGTGGTCTCCGGGTCGCCAGCCCGCCTGGAAACACCATATATTTT.

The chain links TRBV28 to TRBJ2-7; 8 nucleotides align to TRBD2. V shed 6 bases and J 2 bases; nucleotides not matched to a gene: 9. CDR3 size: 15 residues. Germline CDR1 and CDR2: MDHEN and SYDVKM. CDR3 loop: CASSPPSGGTYEQYF. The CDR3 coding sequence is TGTGCCAGCAGCCCTCCGAGCGGGGGTACCTACGAGCAGTACTTC. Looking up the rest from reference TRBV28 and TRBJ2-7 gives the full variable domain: DVKVTQSSRYLVKRTGEKVFLECVQDMDHENMFWYRQDPGLGLRLIYFSYDVKMKEKGDIPEGYSVSREKKERFSLILESASTNQTSMYLCASSPPSGGTYEQYFGPGTRLTVT.

CDR3 coding DNA: TGTGCCAGCAGTTTTACAGGGATTAATGCTGAAGCTTTCTTT. Translating it yields CASSFTGINAEAFF. The chain has TRBV27 and TRBJ1-1, with D tentatively TRBD1 (6 bases). The CDR3 covers 14 residues. Germline V CDR1 and CDR2: MNHEY, SMNVEV (reference sequence). V lost 3 bases and J lost 6, with 14 bases in between.

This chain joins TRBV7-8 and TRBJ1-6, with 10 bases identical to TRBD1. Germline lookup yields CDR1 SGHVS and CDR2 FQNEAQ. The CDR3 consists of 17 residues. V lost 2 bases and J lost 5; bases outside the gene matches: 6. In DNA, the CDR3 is TGTGCCAGCAGCTTAAGGACAGGGGGAGTAGATAATTCACCCCTCCACTTT. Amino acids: CASSLRTGGVDNSPLHF. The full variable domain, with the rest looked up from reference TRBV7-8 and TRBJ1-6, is GAGVSQSPRYKVAKRGQDVALRCDPISGHVSLFWYQQALGQGPEFLTYFQNEAQLDKSGLPSDRFFAERPEGSVSTLKIQRTQQEDSAVYLCASSLRTGGVDNSPLHFGNGTRLTVT.

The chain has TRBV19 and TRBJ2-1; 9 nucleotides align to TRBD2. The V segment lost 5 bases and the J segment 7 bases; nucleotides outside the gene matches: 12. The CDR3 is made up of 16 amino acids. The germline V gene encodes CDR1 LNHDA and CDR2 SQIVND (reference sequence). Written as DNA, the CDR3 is TGTGCCAGTAGTTGGAGCGGGGGGTCACCGGTGAATGAGCAGTTCTTC. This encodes CASSWSGGSPVNEQFF. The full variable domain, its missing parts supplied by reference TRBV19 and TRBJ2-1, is DGGITQSPKYLFRKEGQNVTLSCEQNLNHDAMYWYRQDPGQGLRLIYYSQIVNDFQKGDIAEGYSVSREKKESFPLTVTSAQKNPTAFYLCASSWSGGSPVNEQFFGPGTRLTVL.

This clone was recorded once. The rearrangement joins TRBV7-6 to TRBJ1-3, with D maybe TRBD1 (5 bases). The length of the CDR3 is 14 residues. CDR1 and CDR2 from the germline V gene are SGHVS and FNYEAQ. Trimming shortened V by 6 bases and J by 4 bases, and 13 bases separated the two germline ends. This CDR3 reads CASSSGYSGNTIYF. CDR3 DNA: TGTGCCAGCAGTTCAGGGTATTCGGGAAACACCATATATTTT. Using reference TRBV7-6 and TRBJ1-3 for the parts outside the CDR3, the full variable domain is GAGVSQSPRYKVTKRGQDVALRCDPISGHVSLYWYRQALGQGPEFLTYFNYEAQQDKSGLPNDRFSAERPEGSISTLTIQRTEQRDSAMYRCASSSGYSGNTIYFGEGSWLTVV.

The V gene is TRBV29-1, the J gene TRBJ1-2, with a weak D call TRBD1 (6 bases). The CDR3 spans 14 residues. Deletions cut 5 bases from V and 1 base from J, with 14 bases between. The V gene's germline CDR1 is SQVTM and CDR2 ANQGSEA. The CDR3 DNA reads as TGCAGCGTTACTGGACAGTTTCGTAACTATGGCTACACCTTC. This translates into CSVTGQFRNYGYTF. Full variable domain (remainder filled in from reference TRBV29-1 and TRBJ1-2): SAVISQKPSRDICQRGTSLTIQCQVDSQVTMMFWYRQQPGQSLTLIATANQGSEATYESGFVIDKFPISRPNLTFSTLTVSNMSPEDSSIYLCSVTGQFRNYGYTFGSGTRLTVV.